This entry describes one TCR beta chain. The antigen is undetermined. The data belong to a study of cytomegalovirus exposure and HLA in healthy donors. Study-wide findings and caveats: Researchers reported that a few CMV-associated chains were confirmed in vitro as CMV antigen-specific.

TCRdb's copy holds only in-frame clones and misses some; the assay was immunoSEQ multiplex PCR. The table records under 300,000 clones, 65% to 90% of them present only once. While the first cohort had 600 to 800 subjects, the donors belonged to the separate validation cohort of about 120 subjects. V shed 5 bases, J shed 3 bases, and the junction held 15 bases outside the gene matches. This CDR3 has 16 residues. Germline V gene lookup returns CDR1 SQVTM and CDR2 ANQGSEA. Material for sequencing was PBMCs. The chain is built from TRBV29-1 and TRBJ1-1, with TRBD1 identical over 7 bases. This TCR was sampled from a woman between 18 and 29 years old in good health and CMV-seronegative. The CDR3 DNA reads as TGCAGCGTTTCGACAGGGCGATTATTATCGGACACTGAAGCTTTCTTT. Translating it yields CSVSTGRLLSDTEAFF.